This entry is about one TCR beta chain. It has no known antigen specificity. No clone much larger than this one lies a single base away; base qualities are absent. This entry comes from a study of T-cell reconstitution after alpha-beta-depleted transplantation in children (dated by TCRdb to 2016 to 2018). In terms of the full investigation: Using TCR repertoire profiling, the study quantitatively followed how T-cell immune reconstitution unfolded in children after TCRalphabeta/CD19-depleted allogeneic hematopoietic cell transplantation. General study outcomes and caveats: Hyperexpanded clone frequencies declined over subsequent months; after one year, T-cell counts and TCRbeta diversity were mostly attributed to newly produced T cells. In some patients, high TCRbeta diversity at day 60 was attributed to recipient T cells and intrathymic progenitors that had survived conditioning. The apparently early alphabetaT-cell count recovery about two months after transplant was reportedly dependent on only several hundred rapidly expanded clones derived from non-depleted graft cells.

According to the study, the label for this sample's treatment or condition signals: allogeneic hematopoietic cell transplantation with graft depleted of TCRalphabeta T cells and CD19 B cells. Transplant recipients were children who received TCRalphabeta/CD19-depleted allogeneic hematopoietic cell grafts. Library preparation employed PCR. Sequenced using an Illumina HiSeq 2500. Molecular barcoding was employed in the preparation of TCR libraries, with unique molecular identifiers being used to normalize TCRbeta repertoire quantification. TCRdb cleaned the public reads at Q25 with fastp, built clones with MiXCR and kept in-frame beta chains. For every CDR3 protein sequence, its rows merge into one entry that carries the most common genes and DNA. The sample records 800,000 to 1,000,000 distinct CDR3 sequences, roughly 29% of which are singletons. The ten most abundant clones make up 25% to 35% of the sample.

This material consisted of PBMCs, mostly from graft donor cells, taken 360 days after TCRalphabeta/CD19-depleted stem cell transplant. This clonotype originated in a boy less than two years old who had a stem cell transplant for SCID, so the T cells may come from the graft donor.

The CDR3: CASSPLNPGETQYF. The DNA is TGTGCCAGCTCACCACTAAATCCCGGAGAGACCCAGTACTTC. The rearrangement joined TRBV18 to TRBJ2-5, with the D gene not clear enough to name. Taken from the germline V gene, the CDR1 and CDR2 loops are KGHSH and LQKENI. CDR3 length: 14 amino acids, cysteine to phenylalanine. Only the CDR3 portion is preserved as DNA: 42 bases, with reading frame beginning at the first base. V and J are truncated by 1 base and 4 bases respectively, leaving an intervening sequence of 10 bases.